Presented here are 32 T cell receptor beta chains from one specimen sequenced in a study of cytomegalovirus exposure and HLA in healthy donors. 60 Vbeta and 13 Jbeta primers were used in PCR. The protocol was immunoSEQ multiplex PCR, while the TCRdb copy is restricted to in-frame clones and leaves out a portion. Here the sample spans under 150,000 clones, roughly 67% being singletons. The material sequenced was PBMCs. The receptors originated from a man aged 18 to 29 in good health and CMV-seropositive.

This chain uses TRBV7-6 with TRBJ1-3; D is perhaps TRBD1 (5 bases). Germline assignment: CDR1 SGHVS and CDR2 FNYEAQ. Trimming shortened V by 2 bases and J by 0 bases, and 14 bases separated the two germline ends. CDR3 length: 17 residues. The CDR3 DNA sequence: TGTGCCAGCAGCTTATGGGGAACAGGCGGCTCTGGAAACACCATATATTTT. It yields the protein CASSLWGTGGSGNTIYF.

The genes are TRBV5-1 and TRBJ2-1; 7 bases match TRBD2. J was trimmed by 5 bases and V by 0 bases; bases with no gene match: 8. The germline V gene encodes CDR1 SGHRS and CDR2 YFSETQ. The CDR3 runs 16 residues. CDR3 sequence reads: CASSLVDGGNNNEQFF. CDR3 DNA sequence: TGCGCCAGCAGCTTGGTAGACGGGGGGAACAACAATGAGCAGTTCTTC.

The chain employs TRBV11-2 and TRBJ2-5, with 13 bases that match TRBD2. The CDR3 is 16 residues long. CDR1 is SGHAT, CDR2 FQNNGV, per germline. V dropped 5 bases and J dropped 3; count of bases not matched to a gene: 6. CDR3 DNA sequence: TGTGCCAGCAGCACTCCCGGGACTAGCGGGGAAGAGACCCAGTACTTC. Protein sequence: CASSTPGTSGEETQYF.

J is TRBJ1-2 and V is TRBV29-1, with TRBD1 matching 8 bases. The CDR3 contains 15 residues. Germline V CDR1 and CDR2: SQVTM, ANQGSEA. The J segment lost 4 bases and the V segment lost 3 bases, leaving 10 bases of the junction unmatched. DNA of the CDR3: TGCAGCGTTGAGGCAGGGGGCGGCCTAGGCTATGGCTACACCTTC. As protein: CSVEAGGGLGYGYTF.

This clone was detected only a few times. J is TRBJ1-1 and V is TRBV5-1; 7 nucleotides match TRBD1. Trimming cost V 2 bases and J 3 bases; bases outside gene matches: 1. This CDR3 is 13 amino acids long. Germline CDR1 reads SGHRS; CDR2 reads YFSETQ. The CDR3 sequence is CASSFTGDTEAFF. CDR3 nucleotide sequence: TGCGCCAGCAGCTTTACAGGGGACACTGAAGCTTTCTTT.

This chain links TRBV19 with TRBJ2-1, with D possibly matching TRBD2 (5 bases). The length of the CDR3 is 15 residues. CDR1 LNHDA and CDR2 SQIVND come from the germline V gene (reference sequence). Trimming removed 5 bases from V and 4 bases from J, with 15 bases in between. The CDR3: CASSVTNGGYNEQFF. The CDR3 DNA reads TGTGCCAGTAGTGTTACTAACGGCGGGTACAATGAGCAGTTCTTC. The full variable domain, its missing parts supplied by reference TRBV19 and TRBJ2-1, is DGGITQSPKYLFRKEGQNVTLSCEQNLNHDAMYWYRQDPGQGLRLIYYSQIVNDFQKGDIAEGYSVSREKKESFPLTVTSAQKNPTAFYLCASSVTNGGYNEQFFGPGTRLTVL.

This clone was detected once. The chain combines TRBV2 with TRBJ1-2; TRBD1 might be the D (5 bases). Per germline, CDR1 SNHLY and CDR2 FYNNEI. The ends were cut back, 6 bases at V and 2 bases at J, with 13 bases in the middle. The CDR3 runs to 14 residues. CDR3 DNA sequence: TGTGCCAGCAGCCCGCGGGGGGGAAACTATGGCTACACCTTC. It codes for CASSPRGGNYGYTF.

The V and J genes are TRBV10-3 and TRBJ2-5, with TRBD1 as a possible D gene (5 bases). The CDR3 contains 13 residues. V lost 3 bases to trimming and J lost 7 bases, with 12 bases between them. CDR1 and CDR2 (germline): ENHRY, SYGVKD. The CDR3 spells CAISDTGLGTQYF. The CDR3 coding sequence is TGTGCCATCAGTGACACAGGCTTGGGGACCCAGTACTTC.

This clone was seen a few times. The rearrangement uses TRBV18 and TRBJ2-1, with 8 bases that match TRBD1. This CDR3 comprises 16 residues. Germline trimming cut 0 bases from V and 7 bases from J; bases unmatched to any gene: 8. Looked up from germline, CDR1 is KGHSH and CDR2 is LQKENI. The CDR3, as DNA: TGTGCCAGCTCACCACCCTGGGGGACAGGTAGGAATGAGCAGTTCTTC. Translation gives CASSPPWGTGRNEQFF.

V and J are TRBV5-6 and TRBJ2-7; possibly TRBD2 for D (5 bases). The CDR3 is made up of 17 amino acids. V was shortened by 0 bases and J by 0 bases, with 16 bases between the two germline ends. The germline V gene has CDR1 SGHDT and CDR2 YYEEEE. This CDR3 is CASSLGGIPGSSYEQYF. CDR3 bases: TGTGCCAGCAGCTTGGGAGGTATTCCGGGGAGCTCCTACGAGCAGTACTTC.

The chain combines TRBV7-2 with TRBJ2-7, with D perhaps TRBD2 (5 bases). The CDR3 is made up of 14 amino acids. Trimming shortened V by 2 bases and J by 2 bases, and 10 bases separated the two germline ends. The germline CDR1 and CDR2 sequences are SGHTA and FQGNSA. CDR3 protein: CASSLSSGTYEQYF. The CDR3 bases are TGTGCCAGCAGCTTATCTTCCGGGACCTACGAGCAGTACTTC.

CDR3 coding DNA: TGTGCCAGCAGTACCACCGGGACACCTCCCTACGAGCAGTACTTC. Protein sequence: CASSTTGTPPYEQYF. The V gene is TRBV28, the J gene TRBJ2-7, with D possibly being TRBD1 (6 bases). V shed 5 bases and J shed 2 bases, with 16 bases lying between them. This CDR3 has 15 amino acids. The germline V gene encodes CDR1 MDHEN and CDR2 SYDVKM.

As concerns this clone: An end of the junction differs from the germline gene, which may be a read error. The CDR3 DNA follows: TGTGCCAGCAGTCAAGCCGGGGGACAGGGAGATGGCTACACCTTC. Translating gives CASSQAGGQGDGYTF. The V gene is TRBV2, the J gene TRBJ1-2, with 9 positions matching TRBD1. Germline V gene lookup returns CDR1 SNHLY and CDR2 FYNNEI. This CDR3 comprises 15 residues.

V is TRBV7-6 and J is TRBJ1-4; D ambiguous. V was pared by 1 base and J by 0 bases, with 9 bases between. Germline CDR1 SGHVS, CDR2 FNYEAQ. The CDR3 runs 16 residues. The CDR3 region has the DNA TGTGCCAGCAGCTTAGTGAACAATGCAACTAATGAAAAACTGTTTTTT. Translating gives CASSLVNNATNEKLFF.

The chain employs TRBV5-1 and TRBJ2-7, with 7 bases fitting TRBD2. The germline V gene encodes CDR1 SGHRS and CDR2 YFSETQ. The CDR3 is 14 residues long. The V gene end was trimmed by 0 bases and the J gene end by 5 bases; junction bases not matched to a gene: 5. CDR3 DNA: TGCGCCAGCAGCTTGGAAGCGGGGCCAAACGAGCAGTACTTC. Translating gives CASSLEAGPNEQYF.

The genes are TRBV6-6 and TRBJ1-1; weak D call: TRBD1 (5 bases). The germline V and J ends were trimmed by 4 bases and 11 bases, with 17 bases remaining between them. CDR1 MNHNY and CDR2 SVGAGI come from the germline V gene (reference sequence). CDR3 size: 13 residues. Here the CDR3 DNA reads TGTGCCAGCAGTTCAGGGACCGGACTAGGTGCTTTCTTT. This encodes CASSSGTGLGAFF.

The V and J genes are TRBV7-9 and TRBJ2-5; D not certain. This CDR3 has 13 residues. The germline V gene encodes CDR1 SEHNR and CDR2 FQNEAQ (reference sequence). V lost 8 bases, J lost 0 bases, and 10 bases lay in between. CDR3 sequence (DNA): TGTGCCAGCCAGGAATCTTACCAAGAGACCCAGTACTTC. It is translated as CASQESYQETQYF.

This chain connects TRBV5-1 to TRBJ2-5; D is uncertain. The V end lost 2 bases, the J end lost 0 bases, and 11 bases lay between the germline ends. Germline CDR1 SGHRS, CDR2 YFSETQ. This CDR3 has 15 residues. The CDR3: CASSLYTVYQETQYF. The CDR3 coding sequence is TGCGCCAGCAGCTTATACACAGTTTACCAAGAGACCCAGTACTTC.

This chain uses TRBV11-2 with TRBJ2-7; 12 bases are a match to TRBD1. The CDR3 is 15 amino acids. CDR1 and CDR2 from the germline V gene are SGHAT and FQNNGV. The V segment lost 6 bases and the J segment 1 base; nucleotides outside the gene matches: 4. This chain's CDR3 is CASSSGQGASYEQYF. DNA for the CDR3: TGTGCCAGCAGTTCGGGACAGGGGGCTTCCTACGAGCAGTACTTC.

This clone occurred a few times. The sample holds other DNA sequences that translate to the same CDR3. The chain links TRBV7-9 to TRBJ2-1; TRBD1 matches at 10 bases. V was clipped by 5 bases and J by 3 bases; unmatched bases: 4. CDR3 size: 15 residues. CDR1 and CDR2 (germline): SEHNR, FQNEAQ (reference sequence). CDR3 loop: CASSPGTGVYNEQFF. The CDR3 DNA reads as TGTGCCAGCAGCCCTGGGACAGGGGTCTACAATGAGCAGTTCTTC.

This clone has just a few counts. This chain uses TRBV5-4 with TRBJ1-1; perhaps TRBD1 as D (5 bases). Trimming took 0 bases from V and 7 from J, leaving 10 bases between them. The germline V gene encodes CDR1 SGHNT and CDR2 YYREEE (reference sequence). The length of the CDR3 is 13 residues. In nucleotides, the CDR3 is TGTGCCAGCAGCTTGGACAGCGGGGGTGAAGCTTTCTTT. Its protein is CASSLDSGGEAFF. Full variable domain (missing parts from reference TRBV5-4 and TRBJ1-1): ETGVTQSPTHLIKTRGQQVTLRCSSQSGHNTVSWYQQALGQGPQFIFQYYREEENGRGNFPPRFSGLQFPNYSSELNVNALELDDSALYLCASSLDSGGEAFFGQGTRLTVV.

V is TRBV7-9 and J is TRBJ2-7, with D possibly TRBD1 on 5 matching bases. V gave up 2 bases and J gave up 6 bases, with 8 bases separating them. This CDR3 has 12 residues. Germline lookup yields CDR1 SEHNR and CDR2 FQNEAQ (reference sequence). Written as DNA, the CDR3 is TGTGCCAGCAGCTTAAGGGGTGGCGAGCAGTACGTC. Its translation is CASSLRGGEQYV.

This clone appeared a single time. J is TRBJ2-7 and V is TRBV6-1; 7 bases agree with TRBD1. Per germline, CDR1 MNHNS and CDR2 SASEGT. This CDR3 region has 14 residues. Unmatched junction bases numbered 6, after V lost 4 bases and J lost 3 bases. CDR3: CASSAGTVLYEQYF. CDR3 coding DNA: TGTGCCAGCAGTGCGGGGACAGTCCTCTACGAGCAGTACTTC.

The chain joins TRBV27 to TRBJ1-3; D is unresolved. Germline loops: CDR1 MNHEY, CDR2 SMNVEV (reference sequence). This CDR3 is built from 17 residues. With 6 bases removed from V and 0 bases from J, the gap between germline ends came to 18 bases. The CDR3 region is CASSSIEDWSSGNTIYF. The CDR3 DNA reads as TGTGCCAGCAGCTCTATTGAAGATTGGAGCTCTGGAAACACCATATATTTT.

This clone was seen more than once but under ten times. The CDR3 DNA follows: TGTGCCAGCAGCTTCCGGTTGAGGGATGGCACTGAAGCTTTCTTT. It translates to CASSFRLRDGTEAFF. This sequence joins TRBV5-6 and TRBJ1-1; D is undetermined. The CDR3 consists of 15 residues. Trimming removed 2 bases from V and 4 bases from J, with 15 bases in between. The germline gives CDR1 SGHDT, CDR2 YYEEEE.

The CDR3 DNA reads TGTGCCAGCAGCGCTAGCGGGGGGGCCCCAGAGACCCAGTACTTC. Encoded protein: CASSASGGAPETQYF. This chain joins TRBV4-2 and TRBJ2-5; 12 bases fit TRBD2. CDR3 length: 15 residues. The germline CDR1 and CDR2 sequences are LGHNA and YNFKEQ. V shed 5 bases and J 4 bases; nucleotides not matched to a gene: 5.

The chain links TRBV18 to TRBJ1-4; a possible D gene is TRBD1 (6 bases). V gave up 2 bases and J gave up 3 bases, with 10 bases separating them. CDR1 is KGHSH, CDR2 LQKENI, per germline. This CDR3 region has 15 residues. DNA for the CDR3: TGTGCCAGCTCACCAAACAGGGAGTCTAATGAAAAACTGTTTTTT. Its translation is CASSPNRESNEKLFF.

On this clone: Other DNA sequences within the sample encode an identical CDR3. The rearrangement links TRBV4-2 to TRBJ1-1; TRBD1 is a possible D gene (6 bases). This CDR3 contains 15 residues. V was pared by 1 base and J by 2 bases, with 11 bases between. CDR1 is LGHNA, CDR2 YNFKEQ, per germline. The CDR3 loop reads CASSQGGLSNTEAFF. CDR3 DNA: TGTGCCAGCAGCCAAGGGGGGCTGTCCAACACTGAAGCTTTCTTT.

The chain carries TRBV7-6 and TRBJ2-6, with TRBD1 as a possible D gene (6 bases). The germline gives CDR1 SGHVS, CDR2 FNYEAQ. The germline V and J ends were trimmed by 5 bases and 4 bases, with 15 bases remaining between them. The CDR3 has 16 residues. CDR3 sequence (DNA): TGTGCCAGCAGCCAGGGGCTGGGAGCCGGGGCCAACGTCCTGACTTTC. Translated, it gives CASSQGLGAGANVLTF.

The chain combines TRBV27 with TRBJ2-3, with TRBD1 as a possible D gene (5 bases). The V and J ends lost 3 bases and 1 base respectively, with 11 bases between them. Germline-derived CDR1 and CDR2 are MNHEY and SMNVEV (reference sequence). The CDR3 contains 15 residues. The CDR3 loop is CASSLDTSRTDTQYF. The CDR3 nucleotides are TGTGCCAGCAGTTTGGACACAAGCCGCACAGATACGCAGTATTTT.

V and J are TRBV4-1 and TRBJ2-2; the match to TRBD2 covers 16 bases. This CDR3 spans 17 amino acids. Germline V CDR1 and CDR2: MGHRA, YSYEKL. V was pared by 5 bases and J by 7 bases, with 7 bases of the junction left unmatched. The CDR3 spells CASSAGTSGGAYGELFF. CDR3 in DNA: TGCGCCAGCAGCGCCGGGACTAGCGGGGGGGCCTACGGGGAGCTGTTTTTT.

This clone was seen more than once but under ten times. This sequence joins TRBV19 and TRBJ1-2; maybe TRBD1 (5 bases). Trimming removed 3 bases from V and 3 bases from J, with 8 bases in between. The length of the CDR3 is 13 residues. In germline, CDR1 is LNHDA, CDR2 SQIVND (reference sequence). The CDR3 region has the DNA TGTGCCAGTAGTATCGGCAGGGACTATGGCTACACCTTC. It is translated as CASSIGRDYGYTF. The full variable domain, completed using reference TRBV19 and TRBJ1-2, is DGGITQSPKYLFRKEGQNVTLSCEQNLNHDAMYWYRQDPGQGLRLIYYSQIVNDFQKGDIAEGYSVSREKKESFPLTVTSAQKNPTAFYLCASSIGRDYGYTFGSGTRLTVV.